This T cell receptor beta chain was sequenced in a study of blood T cell repertoires in COVID-19. Overall study: The study drew acute and convalescent COVID-19 samples from the United States, Italy and Spain.

Here immunoSEQ multiplex PCR was the method, and the copy in TCRdb shows in-frame clones only, minus some. The table includes 190,000 or so clones, 80% to 90% detected once. This CDR3 is built from 12 residues. Germline-derived CDR1 and CDR2 are SNHLY and FYNNEI. Trimming removed 4 bases at V and 5 bases at J, with 5 bases between. Sequencing was done on a sample of PBMCs or T cells enriched from blood (not recorded which). The TCR was taken from a woman under 40 who had been exposed to COVID-19. J is TRBJ1-4 and V is TRBV2, with D unclear. The chain's CDR3 is CASSVRNEKLFF. CDR3 coding DNA: TGTGCCAGCAGTGTACGGAATGAAAAACTGTTTTTT.